One and the same sample provided the 30 T cell receptor beta chains below, sequenced in a study of early T cells in non-severe SARS-CoV-2 infection. One entry per CDR3 protein, called by TCRdb with MiXCR from the 5' RACE reads. The sample carries some 96,000 distinct CDR3 sequences, about 13% recorded once. The sequencing input was whole blood. The receptors were sampled from an adult who was a healthcare worker with PCR-confirmed SARS-CoV-2 infection or an uninfected control (not recorded which).

Many counts were recorded for this clonotype. The J gene is TRBJ1-2, the V gene TRBV29-1; 8 positions agree with TRBD1. V trimming: 4 bases; J trimming: 5 bases; junction bases outside the gene matches: 9. There are 14 residues in the CDR3. In germline, CDR1 is SQVTM, CDR2 ANQGSEA. CDR3 sequence reads: CSVGRTGPHYGYTF. For the CDR3, the DNA is TGCAGCGTTGGACGGACAGGGCCGCATTATGGCTACACCTTC.

This clonotype appeared a few times. This sequence joins TRBV5-6 and TRBJ2-1, with D tentatively TRBD1 (5 bases). V was pared by 3 bases and J by 4 bases, with 17 bases between. CDR3 length: 16 amino acids. Germline V gene sequence: CDR1 SGHDT, CDR2 YYEEEE. The CDR3 DNA is TGTGCCAGCAGCTCCCTAGGGGTCCCGGATTACAATGAGCAGTTCTTC. It specifies CASSSLGVPDYNEQFF. The variable domain in full, with the rest retrieved from reference TRBV5-6 and TRBJ2-1, is DAGVTQSPTHLIKTRGQQVTLRCSPKSGHDTVSWYQQALGQGPQFIFQYYEEEERQRGNFPDRFSGHQFPNYSSELNVNALLLGDSALYLCASSSLGVPDYNEQFFGPGTRLTVL.

This clonotype has only a few counts. The chain joins TRBV2 to TRBJ2-1; 7 positions agree with TRBD2. Trimming at V came to 7 bases and at J to 7 bases, leaving 16 bases not matched to a gene. The V gene's germline CDR1 is SNHLY and CDR2 FYNNEI. The CDR3 runs 16 residues. This chain's CDR3 is CASTGIGGGYTNEQFF. CDR3 nucleotide sequence: TGTGCCAGCACCGGGATTGGGGGGGGTTATACAAATGAGCAGTTCTTC.

This clonotype was seen repeatedly, ten times or more. The rearrangement uses TRBV4-3 and TRBJ2-3, with D unclear. Germline CDR1 LGHNA, CDR2 YSLEER. Trimming removed 0 bases at V and 2 bases at J, with 6 bases between. The CDR3 contains 14 residues. CDR3 nucleotide sequence: TGCGCCAGCAGCCAAGATACCAACACAGATACGCAGTATTTT. Protein product: CASSQDTNTDTQYF.

This clonotype is medium-sized within its sample. The rearrangement links TRBV20-1 to TRBJ2-1; TRBD2 agrees at 12 bases. Trimming took 6 bases from V and 4 from J; bases not matched to a gene: 4. The germline V gene encodes CDR1 DFQATT and CDR2 SNEGSKA (reference sequence). The CDR3 covers 14 residues. The CDR3 sequence is CSASSGGGYNEQFF. For the CDR3, the DNA is TGCAGTGCCTCTAGCGGGGGGGGATACAATGAGCAGTTCTTC.

This clonotype has at least ten counts. This chain uses TRBV15 with TRBJ2-3; 7 bases map to TRBD2. V lost 4 bases and J lost 5; bases outside the gene matches: 3. CDR3 length: 13 residues. Germline V lookup: CDR1 LNHNV, CDR2 YYDKDF (reference sequence). The CDR3 here is CATSNQRGDTQYF. In nucleotides, the CDR3 is TGTGCCACCAGCAACCAGCGGGGAGATACGCAGTATTTT.

This clonotype was counted many times. V is TRBV27 and J is TRBJ1-4; D is ambiguous. V gave up 2 bases and J gave up 8 bases, with 18 bases separating them. This CDR3 has 16 amino acids. Germline CDR1 and CDR2: MNHEY and SMNVEV (reference sequence). The CDR3 protein is CASSLRSPNKDEKLFF. CDR3 DNA: TGTGCCAGCAGTTTAAGGAGCCCGAACAAGGACGAAAAACTGTTTTTT.

This clonotype came up a few times. The chain couples TRBV20-1 to TRBJ1-4; no firm D call. Trimming took 3 bases from V and 7 from J, leaving 21 bases between them. CDR3 size: 16 residues. Germline CDR1 and CDR2: DFQATT and SNEGSKA (reference sequence). CDR3 region: CSARTEAAGRIEKLFF. The CDR3, as DNA: TGCAGTGCTAGGACCGAGGCGGCCGGCCGCATTGAAAAACTGTTTTTT.

This clonotype was found many times. The V call is TRBV5-1, the J call TRBJ2-3, with D perhaps TRBD2 (5 bases). The CDR3 loop spans 15 amino acids. The germline V gene encodes CDR1 SGHRS and CDR2 YFSETQ. Trimming took off 1 base at V and 2 bases at J, with 11 bases between the two ends. For the CDR3, the DNA is TGCGCCAGCAGCTTGTCGGGAAAGTTCACAGATACGCAGTATTTT. Translation: CASSLSGKFTDTQYF.

This clonotype was seen more than once but under ten times. The chain uses TRBV29-1 and TRBJ2-3, with D possibly called TRBD1 or TRBD2 (5 bases each). This CDR3 spans 14 amino acids. Germline V gene data show CDR1 as SQVTM and CDR2 as ANQGSEA. V gave up 5 bases and J gave up 0 bases, with 12 bases separating them. This CDR3 is CSVSAGASTDTQYF. For the CDR3, the DNA is TGCAGCGTTTCGGCCGGGGCTAGCACAGATACGCAGTATTTT.

This clonotype was observed a few times. This rearrangement joins TRBV7-9 to TRBJ2-7, with no clear D. The CDR3 is 15 residues long. The V end was cut by 5 bases, the J end by 0 bases, with 14 bases between. Germline values: CDR1 SEHNR, CDR2 FQNEAQ (reference sequence). The CDR3 DNA follows: TGTGCCAGCAGCGCCCCCAAGGGCCCCTCCTACGAGCAGTACTTC. Amino acid sequence: CASSAPKGPSYEQYF. The whole variable domain, filled in from reference TRBV7-9 and TRBJ2-7, reads DTGVSQNPRHKITKRGQNVTFRCDPISEHNRLYWYRQTLGQGPEFLTYFQNEAQLEKSRLLSDRFSAERPKGSFSTLEIQRTEQGDSAMYLCASSAPKGPSYEQYFGPGTRLTVT.

The chain links TRBV5-1 to TRBJ2-1; 11 positions agree with TRBD2. Germline V gene sequence: CDR1 SGHRS, CDR2 YFSETQ. V shed 2 bases and J 1 base; nucleotides not matched to a gene: 5. This CDR3 region has 17 residues. CDR3 protein: CASSLFLAGGSYNEQFF. The CDR3 DNA sequence: TGCGCCAGCAGCTTATTCCTAGCGGGGGGTTCCTACAATGAGCAGTTCTTC.

This clonotype came up a few times. This chain links TRBV4-3 with TRBJ2-7; 7 bases agree with TRBD2. V gave up 0 bases and J gave up 12 bases; unmatched junction bases: 14. The CDR3 is 15 residues long. Germline loops: CDR1 LGHNA, CDR2 YSLEER. CDR3 in amino acids: CASSQDRGVPSVRYF. The CDR3 nucleotides read TGCGCCAGCAGCCAAGATCGGGGGGTCCCTTCCGTGCGGTACTTC.

This clonotype came up many times. The J gene is TRBJ2-1, the V gene TRBV28, with D perhaps TRBD1 (6 bases). V lost 7 bases and J 8 bases, leaving 9 bases between the germline ends. CDR1 is MDHEN and CDR2 is SYDVKM in the germline V gene. The CDR3 has 11 amino acids. CDR3 nucleotides: TGTGCCAGCAAGGGGGTGCATGAGCAGTTCTTC. Translation: CASKGVHEQFF.

This sequence joins TRBV7-8 and TRBJ2-7; possibly TRBD1 or TRBD2 for D (6 bases each). Trimming cost V 3 bases and J 4 bases, with 13 bases left between them. Germline V lookup: CDR1 SGHVS, CDR2 FQNEAQ. CDR3 length: 14 residues. This CDR3 is CASSLRGEVYEQYF. The CDR3 coding sequence is TGTGCCAGCAGCTTGAGGGGGGAGGTTTACGAGCAGTACTTC.

This clonotype was found many times. The chain uses TRBV7-9 and TRBJ1-1; D gene uncertain. Germline CDR1 SEHNR, CDR2 FQNEAQ (reference sequence). The CDR3 consists of 16 residues. The V end lost 5 bases, the J end lost 0 bases, and 16 bases lay between the germline ends. The CDR3 loop is CASSTPPGLLNTEAFF. The CDR3 DNA follows: TGTGCCAGCAGCACCCCCCCAGGCTTACTGAACACTGAAGCTTTCTTT.

In its sample, this clonotype was seen a few times. The chain carries TRBV28 and TRBJ1-1; D remains unclear. Germline CDR1 is MDHEN and CDR2 is SYDVKM. This CDR3 has 14 residues. Between the trimmed V and J ends, which lost 7 bases and 0 bases, there was a span of 12 bases. The CDR3 is CASTRGGLNTEAFF. CDR3 nucleotide sequence: TGTGCCAGCACCCGGGGAGGTTTGAACACTGAAGCTTTCTTT.

This sequence joins TRBV13 and TRBJ2-3; D unresolved. The germline CDR1 and CDR2 sequences are PRHDT and FYEKMQ (reference sequence). V lost 5 bases to trimming and J lost 2 bases, with 8 bases between them. This CDR3 has 13 residues. CDR3 DNA sequence: TGTGCCAGCAGCCCCCCTTACACAGATACGCAGTATTTT. As protein: CASSPPYTDTQYF.

There are many counts of this clonotype. The rearrangement links TRBV10-3 to TRBJ2-1, with TRBD2 as a possible D gene (7 bases). V lost 6 bases to trimming and J lost 3 bases, with 18 bases between them. The CDR3 sequence is 16 residues long. The germline gives CDR1 ENHRY, CDR2 SYGVKD. CDR3 sequence: CAISPVGGGHYNEQFF. The CDR3 nucleotides read TGTGCCATCAGCCCGGTGGGCGGGGGCCACTACAATGAGCAGTTCTTC.

This clonotype was seen more than once but under ten times. The chain couples TRBV11-2 to TRBJ2-5; D is ambiguous. Between the trimmed V and J ends, which lost 5 bases and 0 bases, there was a span of 16 bases. Germline assignment: CDR1 SGHAT and CDR2 FQNNGV. There are 16 residues in the CDR3. The CDR3 here is CASSPQTIQDQETQYF. For the CDR3, the DNA is TGTGCCAGCAGCCCACAAACCATACAAGACCAAGAGACCCAGTACTTC.

There are many counts of this clonotype. The rearrangement links TRBV28 to TRBJ1-1, with D possibly TRBD1 on 5 matching bases. The CDR3 consists of 15 residues. V was pared by 4 bases and J by 5 bases, with 17 bases between. Germline CDR1 is MDHEN and CDR2 is SYDVKM. DNA of the CDR3: TGTGCCAGCAGTTCCCCTCCGGCAGGGAGGACTGAAGCTTTCTTT. The encoded protein is CASSSPPAGRTEAFF. Looking up the rest from reference TRBV28 and TRBJ1-1 gives the full variable domain: DVKVTQSSRYLVKRTGEKVFLECVQDMDHENMFWYRQDPGLGLRLIYFSYDVKMKEKGDIPEGYSVSREKKERFSLILESASTNQTSMYLCASSSPPAGRTEAFFGQGTRLTVV.

CDR3 amino acids: CASSRRLAGTSTDTQYF. CDR3 bases: TGTGCCAGCAGCCGGCGACTAGCGGGGACGTCCACAGATACGCAGTATTTT. The chain recombines TRBV6-2 or TRBV6-3 with TRBJ2-3; 11 positions match TRBD2. The trim removed 6 bases at V and 2 bases at J, leaving 10 bases unmatched. The CDR3 sequence is 17 residues long. From germline, CDR1 is MNHEY and CDR2 SVGEGT.

Note on this clonotype: This may be a read error, as it is one base from a much larger clone. The rearrangement joins TRBV10-2 to TRBJ1-1, with D uncertain. This CDR3 comprises 13 residues. V lost 4 bases, J lost 2 bases, and 8 bases lay in between. Germline assignment: CDR1 WSHSY and CDR2 SAAADI. The CDR3 loop is CASSGSGNTEAFF. The CDR3 coding sequence is TGCGCCAGCAGTGGTAGTGGAAACACTGAAGCTTTCTTT.

The rearrangement links TRBV7-6 to TRBJ1-4; no clear D. V was cut by 9 bases and J by 8 bases, with 22 bases left in between. Germline values: CDR1 SGHVS, CDR2 FNYEAQ. This CDR3 is 15 amino acids long. The DNA of the CDR3 is TGTGCCAGTGGGCCCGGACGCAAGAAAGCCGAAAAACTGTTTTTT. This codes for CASGPGRKKAEKLFF.

The chain has TRBV12-3 or TRBV12-4 and TRBJ2-5; D possibly corresponds to TRBD2 (5 bases). This CDR3 has 13 residues. V was shortened by 5 bases and J by 5 bases, with 12 bases between the two germline ends. CDR3 in amino acids: CASSTGMRETQYF. The CDR3 DNA is TGTGCCAGCAGTACGGGGATGCGGGAGACCCAGTACTTC.

This clonotype was seen at least ten times. The chain has TRBV7-2 and TRBJ2-7; D is perhaps TRBD1 or TRBD2 (6 bases each). The CDR3 consists of 15 residues. Germline V gene sequence: CDR1 SGHTA, CDR2 FQGNSA. The germline V and J ends were trimmed by 1 base and 5 bases, with 15 bases remaining between them. Written as DNA, the CDR3 is TGTGCCAGCAGCTTAGTCCCGGGGGCCTATGACGAGCAGTACTTC. This codes for CASSLVPGAYDEQYF.

This clonotype was seen many times. The chain joins TRBV5-1 to TRBJ2-1; D is perhaps TRBD2 (5 bases). The CDR3 length is 14 residues. V lost 6 bases and J lost 7, with 17 bases in between. Germline CDR1 is SGHRS and CDR2 is YFSETQ. CDR3 residues: CASKGSPVVNEQFF. CDR3 bases: TGCGCCAGCAAAGGGAGCCCCGTGGTGAATGAGCAGTTCTTC. The entire variable domain, with the rest obtained from reference TRBV5-1 and TRBJ2-1, is as follows: KAGVTQTPRYLIKTRGQQVTLSCSPISGHRSVSWYQQTPGQGLQFLFEYFSETQRNKGNFPGRFSGRQFSNSRSEMNVSTLELGDSALYLCASKGSPVVNEQFFGPGTRLTVL.

The sample holds many counts of this clonotype. The rearrangement links TRBV20-1 to TRBJ1-6; no clear D gene. Germline CDR1 is DFQATT and CDR2 is SNEGSKA (reference sequence). The V gene lost 3 bases and the J gene lost 6 bases, with 12 bases spanning the gap. The CDR3 loop spans 14 amino acids. The CDR3 nucleotides are TGCAGTGCTAGTCCCGGGTTGGGTAATTCACCCCTCCACTTT. Translated: CSASPGLGNSPLHF.

The genes are TRBV28 and TRBJ1-1; D gene ambiguous. Germline CDR1 is MDHEN and CDR2 is SYDVKM. V lost 1 base and J lost 11, with 11 bases in between. CDR3 length equals 12 residues. The CDR3 sequence: CASSLSARSAFF. CDR3 in DNA: TGTGCCAGCAGTTTATCTGCCAGGAGCGCTTTCTTT. Combining the CDR3 with reference TRBV28 and TRBJ1-1 gives the whole variable domain DVKVTQSSRYLVKRTGEKVFLECVQDMDHENMFWYRQDPGLGLRLIYFSYDVKMKEKGDIPEGYSVSREKKERFSLILESASTNQTSMYLCASSLSARSAFFGQGTRLTVV.

This sequence joins TRBV24-1 and TRBJ2-2; D not certain. Trimming removed 8 bases at V and 4 bases at J, with 10 bases between. This CDR3 is built from 13 residues. CDR1 is KGHDR, CDR2 SFDVKD, per germline. CDR3 DNA: TGTGCCACCACCCACGGAGCCACCGGGGAGCTGTTTTTT. This sequence encodes CATTHGATGELFF.